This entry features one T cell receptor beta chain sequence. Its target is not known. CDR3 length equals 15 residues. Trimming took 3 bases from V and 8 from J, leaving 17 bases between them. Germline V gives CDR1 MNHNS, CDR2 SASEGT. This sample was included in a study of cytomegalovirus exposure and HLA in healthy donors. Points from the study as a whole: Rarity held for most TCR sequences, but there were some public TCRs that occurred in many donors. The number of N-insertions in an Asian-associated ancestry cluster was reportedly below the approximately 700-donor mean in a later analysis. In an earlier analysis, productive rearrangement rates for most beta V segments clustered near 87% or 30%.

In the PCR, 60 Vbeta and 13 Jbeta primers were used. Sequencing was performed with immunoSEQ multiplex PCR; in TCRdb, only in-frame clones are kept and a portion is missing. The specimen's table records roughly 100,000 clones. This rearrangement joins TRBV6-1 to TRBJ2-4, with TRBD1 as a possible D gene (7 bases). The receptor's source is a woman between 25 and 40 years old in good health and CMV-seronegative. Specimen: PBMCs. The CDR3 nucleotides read TGTGCCAGCAGTGAGTCGGACACAGGGGACTACATTCAGTACTTC. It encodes CASSESDTGDYIQYF.